A single sample is the source of the 28 T cell receptor beta chains below, sequenced in a study of blood T cells in healthy people across ages. The authors ran a second PCR of about 6 to 11 cycles using a sample-barcoded 5' primer and a J-beta primer mix. TCRdb independently ran MiXCR on the 5' RACE reads; one entry per CDR3 protein. The profile shows about 1.8 million distinct CDR3 sequences, approximately 50% of them singletons. The sequencing input was blood. These receptors originate from a woman in her 40s in good health.

Here the CDR3 reads CSVRRTSGGELGETQYF. CDR3 bases: TGCAGCGTGAGGCGGACTAGCGGGGGGGAGCTGGGTGAGACCCAGTACTTC. The V and J genes are TRBV29-1 and TRBJ2-5, with 15 bases aligning to TRBD2. Germline-derived CDR1 and CDR2 are SQVTM and ANQGSEA. V gave up 6 bases and J gave up 5 bases; unmatched junction bases: 13. This CDR3 has 17 residues.

This chain uses TRBV4-1 with TRBJ2-1; unclear D gene. Germline CDR1 and CDR2: MGHRA and YSYEKL. V shed 1 base and J shed 3 bases, with 13 bases lying between them. This CDR3 is built from 16 residues. Here the CDR3 reads CASSQVSTAFYNEQFF. The DNA of the CDR3 is TGCGCCAGCAGCCAAGTGAGCACCGCTTTCTACAATGAGCAGTTCTTC.

This clonotype has more than one count but fewer than ten. The chain is built from TRBV20-1 and TRBJ2-5; TRBD1 is a possible D gene (6 bases). The DNA end is more similar to TRBJ2-7, so the J call may be wrong. The length of the CDR3 is 13 residues. Germline lookup yields CDR1 DFQATT and CDR2 SNEGSKA (reference sequence). Here the CDR3 reads CSASTAHRAEQYF. DNA of the CDR3: TGCAGTGCCTCTACCGCCCACAGGGCCGAGCAGTACTTC.

J is TRBJ1-4 and V is TRBV19; D is undetermined. Trimming took 7 bases from V and 6 from J, leaving 9 bases between them. Germline assignment: CDR1 LNHDA and CDR2 SQIVND (reference sequence). This CDR3 is 12 amino acids long. Written as DNA, the CDR3 is TGTGCCAGTATCTTGACGGATGAAAAACTGTTTTTT. Its translation: CASILTDEKLFF.

This clonotype was counted between two and nine times. The V call is TRBV20-1, the J call TRBJ2-1; 8 bases are shared with TRBD2. The CDR3 loop spans 17 amino acids. J lost 0 bases, V lost 3 bases, and 10 bases had no gene match. CDR1 is DFQATT and CDR2 is SNEGSKA in the germline V gene (reference sequence). CDR3 residues: CSASDLAGLSSYNEQFF. Written as DNA, the CDR3 is TGCAGTGCTAGCGATCTAGCGGGTCTCAGCTCCTACAATGAGCAGTTCTTC.

The sample holds one count of this clonotype. The V gene is TRBV7-8, the J gene TRBJ2-6; D is possibly TRBD1 or TRBD2 (5 bases each). The germline V and J ends were trimmed by 1 base and 0 bases, with 10 bases remaining between them. This CDR3 is built from 17 residues. Germline CDR1 SGHVS, CDR2 FQNEAQ. The CDR3 is CASSLDRGRSGANVLTF. In nucleotides, the CDR3 is TGTGCCAGCAGCTTAGATAGGGGACGCTCTGGGGCCAACGTCCTGACTTTC.

This clonotype turned up a few times. The chain uses TRBV7-2 and TRBJ2-3, with 8 nucleotides matching TRBD1. The CDR3 consists of 17 residues. V was clipped by 5 bases and J by 1 base; unmatched bases: 11. Germline values: CDR1 SGHTA, CDR2 FQGNSA. CDR3 coding DNA: TGTGCCAGCAGCGCTACTGACAGGGGAATAGGCACAGATACGCAGTATTTT. It yields the protein CASSATDRGIGTDTQYF. Together with reference TRBV7-2 and TRBJ2-3, the CDR3 gives the full variable domain: GAGVSQSPSNKVTEKGKDVELRCDPISGHTALYWYRQSLGQGLEFLIYFQGNSAPDKSGLPSDRFSAERTGGSVSTLTIQRTQQEDSAVYLCASSATDRGIGTDTQYFGPGTRLTVL.

The chain carries TRBV9 and TRBJ2-3; the match to TRBD2 covers 8 bases. There are 16 residues in the CDR3. V was pared by 1 base and J by 0 bases, with 4 bases of the junction left unmatched. Germline values: CDR1 SGDLS, CDR2 YYNGEE. The CDR3 coding sequence is TGTGCCAGCAGCGTATCCTTAGCGGGGAGCACAGATACGCAGTATTTT. Its protein is CASSVSLAGSTDTQYF.

In this sample, this clonotype turned up a few times. The rearrangement uses TRBV10-3 and TRBJ1-2, with a tentative D call TRBD1 (5 bases). Germline loops: CDR1 ENHRY, CDR2 SYGVKD. The V end was cut by 8 bases, the J end by 6 bases, with 10 bases between. This CDR3 has 11 amino acids. The CDR3: CAIGMDNGYTF. The DNA of the CDR3 is TGTGCCATCGGGATGGACAATGGCTACACCTTC.

This chain links TRBV11-2 with TRBJ2-1; D is ambiguous. Germline CDR1 and CDR2: SGHAT and FQNNGV. This CDR3 spans 15 amino acids. Trimming pared 4 bases from V and 5 bases from J, leaving 15 bases between. In DNA, the CDR3 is TGTGCCAGCAGCTACGGAGTGGGAACGCACAATGAGCAGTTCTTC. Encoded protein: CASSYGVGTHNEQFF.

This CDR3 is CATSWASPYEQYF. The CDR3 bases are TGTGCCACCAGCTGGGCCAGCCCCTACGAGCAGTACTTC. The genes are TRBV24-1 and TRBJ2-7; D is ambiguous. Germline V lookup: CDR1 KGHDR, CDR2 SFDVKD. Trimming took 7 bases from V and 2 from J, leaving 11 bases between them. The CDR3 is made up of 13 amino acids.

This sequence joins TRBV12-3 or TRBV12-4 and TRBJ1-4; 7 nucleotides match TRBD1. Trimming removed 6 bases from V and 7 bases from J; junction bases left unmatched: 8. The CDR3 loop spans 14 amino acids. In nucleotides, the CDR3 is TGTGCCAGCAGCTCCCACAGGGGCGGTGAAAAACTGTTTTTT. It specifies CASSSHRGGEKLFF.

This clonotype turned up a few times. The chain recombines TRBV4-3 with TRBJ2-1; TRBD1 might be the D (6 bases). The CDR3 sequence is 15 residues long. Looked up from germline, CDR1 is LGHNA and CDR2 is YSLEER. With 0 bases removed from V and 0 bases from J, the gap between germline ends came to 6 bases. CDR3 nucleotides: TGCGCCAGCAGCCAAGAGGACAGCTCCTACAATGAGCAGTTCTTC. This translates into CASSQEDSSYNEQFF.

This clonotype was picked up a small number of times. The chain links TRBV4-3 to TRBJ2-1; 8 positions match TRBD2. V gave up 0 bases and J gave up 7 bases; unmatched junction bases: 5. The CDR3 contains 15 residues. Germline-derived CDR1 and CDR2 are LGHNA and YSLEER. CDR3 residues: CASSQEGLAGNEQFF. The CDR3 bases are TGCGCCAGCAGCCAAGAAGGACTAGCCGGTAATGAGCAGTTCTTC.

The J gene is TRBJ2-1, the V gene TRBV20-1, with 12 bases that match TRBD2. The V gene end was trimmed by 3 bases and the J gene end by 0 bases; junction bases not matched to a gene: 12. This CDR3 is 19 amino acids long. Germline V CDR1 and CDR2: DFQATT, SNEGSKA (reference sequence). The CDR3 sequence: CSARLTSGGPKTSYNEQFF. CDR3 nucleotides: TGCAGTGCTAGGCTGACTAGCGGGGGCCCAAAAACCTCCTACAATGAGCAGTTCTTC.

V is TRBV6-5 and J is TRBJ1-2; D possibly corresponds to TRBD1 (5 bases). This CDR3 is 13 amino acids long. CDR1 MNHEY and CDR2 SVGAGI come from the germline V gene. V lost 4 bases to trimming and J lost 8 bases, with 14 bases between them. CDR3: CASSSIQGGGYTF. CDR3 coding DNA: TGTGCCAGCAGTTCCATCCAGGGTGGCGGCTACACCTTC.

The V gene is TRBV7-9, the J gene TRBJ1-4, with unresolved D. Per germline, CDR1 SEHNR and CDR2 FQNEAQ (reference sequence). V was pared by 8 bases and J by 7 bases, with 11 bases between. The CDR3 length is 12 residues. The CDR3 spells CASGRGIEKLFF. The CDR3 DNA reads TGTGCCAGCGGACGGGGAATTGAAAAACTGTTTTTT.

The chain uses TRBV28 and TRBJ2-5, with D unclear. The CDR3 sequence is 15 residues long. Germline CDR1 and CDR2: MDHEN and SYDVKM. Deletions cut 4 bases from V and 5 bases from J, with 17 bases between. The CDR3 sequence is CASSSPAETRETQYF. CDR3 nucleotides: TGTGCCAGCAGTTCCCCCGCGGAGACGAGGGAGACCCAGTACTTC.

This clonotype occurred once. The chain uses TRBV7-9 and TRBJ2-4; maybe TRBD2 (6 bases). V was pared by 3 bases and J by 5 bases, with 14 bases between. The CDR3 extends over 15 amino acids. Germline assignment: CDR1 SEHNR and CDR2 FQNEAQ (reference sequence). The CDR3 nucleotides are TGTGCCAGCAGCTTTTTGGCGGGCGGGGAAAACATTCAGTACTTC. Residues: CASSFLAGGENIQYF.

The chain is built from TRBV25-1 and TRBJ1-6; D is uncertain. The CDR3 is 13 amino acids. Germline V lookup: CDR1 MGHDK, CDR2 SYGVNS. V lost 8 bases and J lost 7, with 12 bases in between. The CDR3 spells CASGHTDNSPLHF. CDR3 in DNA: TGTGCCAGCGGCCATACAGACAATTCACCCCTCCACTTT.

The chain is built from TRBV20-1 and TRBJ1-2; a weak D match, TRBD1 (6 bases). The CDR3 runs to 12 residues. Germline V gene data show CDR1 as DFQATT and CDR2 as SNEGSKA (reference sequence). Trimming cost V 3 bases and J 5 bases, with 10 bases left between them. DNA of the CDR3: TGCAGTGCTAGTTCCCAGGGGTATGGCTACACCTTC. Translating it yields CSASSQGYGYTF.

The chain joins TRBV14 to TRBJ2-7; D possibly corresponds to TRBD1 (6 bases). Germline CDR1 and CDR2: SGHDN and FVKESK. CDR3 length: 15 amino acids. The V gene lost 0 bases and the J gene lost 3 bases, with 12 bases spanning the gap. The CDR3 protein is CASSQDGGPLYEQYF. DNA for the CDR3: TGTGCCAGCAGCCAAGATGGGGGCCCACTCTACGAGCAGTACTTC.

This clonotype was seen a handful of times. The chain couples TRBV5-1 to TRBJ1-5, with D tentatively TRBD1 (5 bases). Germline loops: CDR1 SGHRS, CDR2 YFSETQ. Trimming shortened V by 0 bases and J by 4 bases, and 11 bases separated the two germline ends. CDR3 size: 15 residues. The CDR3 coding sequence is TGCGCCAGCAGCTTGGAGGTGGGGGAGAATCAGCCCCAGCATTTT. Translation: CASSLEVGENQPQHF.

This clonotype was observed a few times. The chain joins TRBV5-6 to TRBJ2-5; the D gene is possibly TRBD2 (5 bases). CDR3 length equals 14 residues. The germline V gene encodes CDR1 SGHDT and CDR2 YYEEEE. V gave up 4 bases and J gave up 4 bases, with 14 bases separating them. The CDR3 here is CASSRYLALETQYF. In DNA form, the CDR3 reads TGTGCCAGCAGCCGTTACCTAGCCCTAGAGACCCAGTACTTC.

This clonotype has just a few counts. V gene TRBV20-1 combines with J gene TRBJ1-1, with D hard to call. Trimming cost V 3 bases and J 6 bases, with 14 bases left between them. Looked up from germline, CDR1 is DFQATT and CDR2 is SNEGSKA (reference sequence). CDR3 size: 13 residues. DNA of the CDR3: TGCAGTGCTAGTGGCCCCTCGGGCGCTGAAGCTTTCTTT. Amino acid sequence: CSASGPSGAEAFF.

This clonotype has a single count. The chain is built from TRBV5-8 and TRBJ1-5; a weak D match, TRBD1 (6 bases). V lost 2 bases and J 9 bases, leaving 21 bases between the germline ends. Germline loops: CDR1 SGHTS, CDR2 YDEGEE. The CDR3 length is 16 residues. CDR3 in amino acids: CASSLRPRAGVLPQHF. CDR3 in DNA: TGTGCCAGCAGCTTAAGACCCCGGGCAGGGGTACTGCCCCAGCATTTT. The variable domain in full, completed from reference TRBV5-8 and TRBJ1-5, reads EAGVTQSPTHLIKTRGQQATLRCSPISGHTSVYWYQQALGLGLQFLLWYDEGEERNRGNFPPRFSGRQFPNYSSELNVNALELEDSALYLCASSLRPRAGVLPQHFGDGTRLSIL.

This clonotype was counted a few times. The rearrangement links TRBV29-1 to TRBJ2-1, with a tentative D call TRBD2 (5 bases). From germline, CDR1 is SQVTM and CDR2 ANQGSEA. This CDR3 region has 13 residues. V dropped 6 bases and J dropped 9 bases, with 18 bases sitting between them. In nucleotides, the CDR3 is TGCAGCGTGAGGGTTTGGGAGAAGGGTGAGCAGTTCTTC. This encodes CSVRVWEKGEQFF.

This clonotype was counted between two and nine times. The chain joins TRBV20-1 to TRBJ2-4, with a weak D call TRBD2 (6 bases). Matching the DNA end better, TRBJ2-7 makes the J call doubtful. The CDR3 loop spans 17 amino acids. Germline V CDR1 and CDR2: DFQATT, SNEGSKA (reference sequence). The CDR3 nucleotides are TGCAGTGCTAGAGATTCCCTAGTGCGGGACGGCTTAGACGAGCAGTACTTC. Amino acids: CSARDSLVRDGLDEQYF.